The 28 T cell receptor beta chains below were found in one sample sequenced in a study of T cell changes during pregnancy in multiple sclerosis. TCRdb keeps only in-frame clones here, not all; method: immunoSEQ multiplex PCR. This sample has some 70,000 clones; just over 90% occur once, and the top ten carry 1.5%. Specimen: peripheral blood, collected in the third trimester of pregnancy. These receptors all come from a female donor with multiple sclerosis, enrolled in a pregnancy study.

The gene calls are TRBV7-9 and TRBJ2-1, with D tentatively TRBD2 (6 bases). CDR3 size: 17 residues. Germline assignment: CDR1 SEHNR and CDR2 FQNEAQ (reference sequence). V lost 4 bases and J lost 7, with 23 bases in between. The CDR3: CASSSWGDLPSTNEQFF. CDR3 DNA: TGTGCCAGCAGCTCCTGGGGGGACCTACCCTCTACAAATGAGCAGTTCTTC.

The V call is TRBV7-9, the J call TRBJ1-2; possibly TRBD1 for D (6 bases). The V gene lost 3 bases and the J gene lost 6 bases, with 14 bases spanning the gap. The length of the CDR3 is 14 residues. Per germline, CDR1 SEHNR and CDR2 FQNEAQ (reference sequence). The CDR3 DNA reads TGTGCCAGCAGCTTGGCCCGGGACATGGATGGCTACACCTTC. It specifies CASSLARDMDGYTF.

DNA of the CDR3: TGTGCCAGCAGGAACCCTTATGGACAGGATGACTATGGCTACACCTTC. Translating it yields CASRNPYGQDDYGYTF. The genes are TRBV7-9 and TRBJ1-2; 7 bases line up with TRBD1. V dropped 6 bases and J dropped 3; count of bases not matched to a gene: 13. Germline-derived CDR1 and CDR2 are SEHNR and FQNEAQ (reference sequence). CDR3 length: 16 residues.

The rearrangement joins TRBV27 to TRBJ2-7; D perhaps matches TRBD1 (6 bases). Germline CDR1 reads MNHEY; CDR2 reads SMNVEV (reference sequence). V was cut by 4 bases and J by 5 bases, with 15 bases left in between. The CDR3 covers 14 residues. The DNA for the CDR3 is TGTGCCAGCAGTTCCAAACAGGGATCTGACGAGCAGTACTTC. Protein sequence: CASSSKQGSDEQYF.

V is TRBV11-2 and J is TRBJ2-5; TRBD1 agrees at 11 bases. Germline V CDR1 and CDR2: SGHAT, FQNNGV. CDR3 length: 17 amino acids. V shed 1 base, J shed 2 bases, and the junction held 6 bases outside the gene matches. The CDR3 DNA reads TGTGCCAGCAGCTTAGGGGCCGGGACAGGGGGTCAAGAGACCCAGTACTTC. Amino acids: CASSLGAGTGGQETQYF.

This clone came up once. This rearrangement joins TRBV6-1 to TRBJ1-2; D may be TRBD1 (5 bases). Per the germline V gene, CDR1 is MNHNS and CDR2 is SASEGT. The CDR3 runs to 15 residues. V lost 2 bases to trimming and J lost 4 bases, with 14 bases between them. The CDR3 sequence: CASSESPQGGYGYTF. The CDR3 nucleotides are TGTGCCAGCAGTGAAAGCCCCCAGGGCGGCTATGGCTACACCTTC.

CDR3 loop: CASSSSTGSYEQYF. CDR3 in DNA: TGTGCCAGCAGTTCATCAACAGGGAGCTACGAGCAGTACTTC. The chain joins TRBV6-6 to TRBJ2-7; D perhaps matches TRBD1 (6 bases). Germline loops: CDR1 MNHNY, CDR2 SVGAGI (reference sequence). V was clipped by 4 bases and J by 3 bases, with 13 bases between them. The CDR3 is made up of 14 amino acids.

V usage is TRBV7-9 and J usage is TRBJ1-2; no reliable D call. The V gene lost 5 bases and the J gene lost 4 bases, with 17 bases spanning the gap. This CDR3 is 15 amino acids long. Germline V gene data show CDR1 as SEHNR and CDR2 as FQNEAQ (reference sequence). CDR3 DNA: TGTGCCAGCAGCCCCAAACAAAGGACTTTCTATGGCTACACCTTC. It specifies CASSPKQRTFYGYTF.

The CDR3 nucleotides read TGTGCCAGCAGCTTTACTTACGAGCAGTACTTC. It specifies CASSFTYEQYF. The V and J genes are TRBV7-2 and TRBJ2-7; D gene ambiguous. The germline V gene encodes CDR1 SGHTA and CDR2 FQGNSA. The CDR3 contains 11 residues. V shed 3 bases and J shed 4 bases, with 4 bases lying between them.

The CDR3 protein is CASTYGTDGYTF. Here the CDR3 DNA reads TGTGCCAGCACCTACGGGACAGATGGCTACACCTTC. The chain joins TRBV6-6 to TRBJ1-2; 7 bases are shared with TRBD1. The CDR3 is 12 amino acids. V lost 7 bases, J lost 6 bases, and 5 bases stayed unmatched. Germline V gene data show CDR1 as MNHNY and CDR2 as SVGAGI (reference sequence).

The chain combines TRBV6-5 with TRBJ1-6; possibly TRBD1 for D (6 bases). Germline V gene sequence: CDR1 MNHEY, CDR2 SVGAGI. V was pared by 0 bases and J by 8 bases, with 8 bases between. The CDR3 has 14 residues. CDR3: CASSYSGGDSPLHF. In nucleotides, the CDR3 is TGTGCCAGCAGTTACTCAGGGGGTGATTCACCCCTCCACTTT.

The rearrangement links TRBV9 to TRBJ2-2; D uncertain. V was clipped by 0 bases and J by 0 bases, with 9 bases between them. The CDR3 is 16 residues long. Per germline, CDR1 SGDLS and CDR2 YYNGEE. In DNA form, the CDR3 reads TGTGCCAGCAGCGTAGGGGCTTCCACGAACACCGGGGAGCTGTTTTTT. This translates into CASSVGASTNTGELFF.

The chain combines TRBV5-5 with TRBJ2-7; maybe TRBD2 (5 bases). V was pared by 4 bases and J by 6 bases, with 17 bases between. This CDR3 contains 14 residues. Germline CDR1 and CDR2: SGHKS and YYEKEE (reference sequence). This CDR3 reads CASSIHDGVFEQYF. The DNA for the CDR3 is TGTGCCAGCAGCATACACGACGGGGTCTTCGAGCAGTACTTC.

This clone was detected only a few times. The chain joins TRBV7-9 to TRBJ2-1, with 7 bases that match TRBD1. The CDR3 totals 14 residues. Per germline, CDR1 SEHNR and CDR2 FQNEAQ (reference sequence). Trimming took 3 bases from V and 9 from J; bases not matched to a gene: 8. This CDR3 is CASSFSDRDGEQFF. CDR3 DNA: TGTGCCAGCAGCTTTAGCGACAGGGATGGTGAGCAGTTCTTC.

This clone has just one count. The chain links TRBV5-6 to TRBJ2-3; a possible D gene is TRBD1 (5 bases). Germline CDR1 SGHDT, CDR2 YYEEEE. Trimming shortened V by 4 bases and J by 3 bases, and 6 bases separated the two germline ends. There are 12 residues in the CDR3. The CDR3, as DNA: TGTGCCAGCAGCCCAGGGACAGATACGCAGTATTTT. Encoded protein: CASSPGTDTQYF. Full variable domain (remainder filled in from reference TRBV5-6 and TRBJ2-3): DAGVTQSPTHLIKTRGQQVTLRCSPKSGHDTVSWYQQALGQGPQFIFQYYEEEERQRGNFPDRFSGHQFPNYSSELNVNALLLGDSALYLCASSPGTDTQYFGPGTRLTVL.

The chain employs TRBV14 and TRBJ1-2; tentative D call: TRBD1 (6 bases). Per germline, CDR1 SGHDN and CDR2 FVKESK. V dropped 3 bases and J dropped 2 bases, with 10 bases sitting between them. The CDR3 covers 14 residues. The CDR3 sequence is CASSQGTSNYGYTF. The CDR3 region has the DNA TGTGCCAGCAGCCAGGGGACATCAAACTATGGCTACACCTTC.

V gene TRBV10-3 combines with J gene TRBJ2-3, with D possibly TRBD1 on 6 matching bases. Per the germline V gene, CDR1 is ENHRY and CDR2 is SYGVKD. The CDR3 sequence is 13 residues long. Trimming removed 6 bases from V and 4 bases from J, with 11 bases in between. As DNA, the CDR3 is TGTGCCATCAGAGCGACAGGTCCAGATACGCAGTATTTT. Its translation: CAIRATGPDTQYF.

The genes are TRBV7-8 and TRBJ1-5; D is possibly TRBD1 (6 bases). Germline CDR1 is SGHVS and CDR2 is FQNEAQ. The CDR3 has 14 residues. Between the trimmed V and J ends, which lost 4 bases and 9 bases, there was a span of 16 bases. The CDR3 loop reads CASSSRQARWPQHF. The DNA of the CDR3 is TGTGCCAGCAGCTCAAGACAGGCTAGATGGCCCCAGCATTTT.

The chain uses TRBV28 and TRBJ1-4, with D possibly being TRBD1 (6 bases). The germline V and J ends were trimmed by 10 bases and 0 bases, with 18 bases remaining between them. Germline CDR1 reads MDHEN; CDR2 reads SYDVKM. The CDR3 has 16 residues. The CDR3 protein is CATDSRSQATNEKLFF. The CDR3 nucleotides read TGTGCCACGGACAGCAGAAGTCAGGCAACTAATGAAAAACTGTTTTTT.

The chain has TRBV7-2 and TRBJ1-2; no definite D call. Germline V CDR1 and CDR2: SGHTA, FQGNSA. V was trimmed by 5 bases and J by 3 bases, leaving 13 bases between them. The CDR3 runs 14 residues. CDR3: CASSPAREDYGYTF. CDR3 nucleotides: TGTGCCAGCAGCCCGGCCCGGGAAGACTATGGCTACACCTTC.

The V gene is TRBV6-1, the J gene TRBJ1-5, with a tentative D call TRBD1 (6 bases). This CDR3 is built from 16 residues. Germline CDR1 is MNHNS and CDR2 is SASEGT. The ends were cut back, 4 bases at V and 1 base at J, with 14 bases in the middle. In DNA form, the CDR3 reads TGTGCCAGCAGTGGGGAAACAGGGCGGAGCAATCAGCCCCAGCATTTT. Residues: CASSGETGRSNQPQHF.

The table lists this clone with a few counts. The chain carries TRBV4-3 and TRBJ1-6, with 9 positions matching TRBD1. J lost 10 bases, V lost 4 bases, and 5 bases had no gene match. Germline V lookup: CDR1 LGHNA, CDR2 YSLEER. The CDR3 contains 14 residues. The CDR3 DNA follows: TGCGCCAGCAGCCCGCGGGACAGGGACTCACCCCTCCACTTT. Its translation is CASSPRDRDSPLHF.

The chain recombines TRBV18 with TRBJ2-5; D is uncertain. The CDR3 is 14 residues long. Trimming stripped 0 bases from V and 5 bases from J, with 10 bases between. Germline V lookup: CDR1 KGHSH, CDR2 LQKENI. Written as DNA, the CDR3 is TGTGCCAGCTCACCACCGTCCGTTTTGGAGACCCAGTACTTC. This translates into CASSPPSVLETQYF.

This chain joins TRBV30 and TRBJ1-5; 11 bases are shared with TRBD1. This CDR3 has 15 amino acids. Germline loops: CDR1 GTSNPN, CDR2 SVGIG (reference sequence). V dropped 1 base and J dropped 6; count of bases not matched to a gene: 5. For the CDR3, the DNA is TGTGCCTGGAGTGAGGGACAGGGGGTGAGTCAGCCCCAGCATTTT. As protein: CAWSEGQGVSQPQHF.

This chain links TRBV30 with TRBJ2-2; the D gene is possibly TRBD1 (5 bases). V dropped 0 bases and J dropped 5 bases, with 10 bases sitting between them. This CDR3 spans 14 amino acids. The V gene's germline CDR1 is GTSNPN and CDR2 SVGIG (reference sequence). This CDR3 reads CAWSVQAGTGELFF. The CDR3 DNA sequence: TGTGCCTGGAGTGTACAGGCAGGGACCGGGGAGCTGTTTTTT. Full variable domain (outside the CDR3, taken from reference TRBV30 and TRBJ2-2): SQTIHQWPATLVQPVGSPLSLECTVEGTSNPNLYWYRQAAGRGLQLLFYSVGIGQISSEVPQNLSASRPQDRQFILSSKKLLLSDSGFYLCAWSVQAGTGELFFGEGSRLTVL.

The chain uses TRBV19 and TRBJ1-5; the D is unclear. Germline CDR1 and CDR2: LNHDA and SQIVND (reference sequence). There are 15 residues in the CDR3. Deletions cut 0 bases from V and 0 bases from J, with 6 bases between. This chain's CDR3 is CASSIDGDSNQPQHF. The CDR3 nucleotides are TGTGCCAGTAGTATAGATGGAGATAGCAATCAGCCCCAGCATTTT.

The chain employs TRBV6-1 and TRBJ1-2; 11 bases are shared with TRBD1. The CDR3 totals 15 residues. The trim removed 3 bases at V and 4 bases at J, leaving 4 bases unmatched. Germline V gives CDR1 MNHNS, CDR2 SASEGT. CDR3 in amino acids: CASSEGQGEGYGYTF. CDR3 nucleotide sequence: TGTGCCAGCAGTGAGGGACAGGGGGAGGGCTATGGCTACACCTTC.

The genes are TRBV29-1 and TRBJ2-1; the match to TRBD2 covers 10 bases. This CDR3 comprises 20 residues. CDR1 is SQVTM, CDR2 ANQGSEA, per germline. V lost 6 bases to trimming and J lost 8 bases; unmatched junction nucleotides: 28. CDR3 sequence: CSVPPNWPSGSRLGFDEQFF. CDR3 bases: TGCAGCGTCCCCCCTAATTGGCCTAGCGGGAGTAGGTTAGGGTTCGATGAGCAGTTCTTC.